The clone carrying this TCR beta chain was seen repeatedly, ten times or more. This sample is drawn from a study of blood T cell repertoires in COVID-19. Study as a whole: Collection of acute and convalescent COVID-19 samples took place in the United States, Italy and Spain.

Germline V gene sequence: CDR1 LGHNA, CDR2 YSLEER. The CDR3 totals 16 residues. V lost 0 bases and J lost 0, with 9 bases in between. The repertoire was sequenced with immunoSEQ multiplex PCR; TCRdb's copy has only in-frame clones and lacks some. The table has approximately 190,000 clones, 88% seen once; the top ten hold roughly 6.2%. This TCR was recovered from a woman aged 40 to 55 who had recovered from COVID-19. V gene TRBV4-3 combines with J gene TRBJ2-1, with no clear D. The sample was peripheral blood. CDR3 coding DNA: TGCGCCAGCAGCCAAGAAGTCGTGAGCTCCTACAATGAGCAGTTCTTC. Its translation is CASSQEVVSSYNEQFF.